One sample yielded the 21 T cell receptor beta chains listed below, sequenced in a study of human T cells and chemical hapten exposure. TCRdb processed the RACE reads anew with MiXCR; each CDR3 protein has one entry. The data contain a few hundred thousand distinct CDR3 sequences, roughly 8.9% of them singletons. Noted time point: pre-sensitization, week 0. The treatment denotes: therapeutic diphenylcyclopropenone sensitization with weekly scalp DPC. The sequencing here drew on whole blood, taken in connection with sensitization to the hapten diphenylcyclopropenone (DPC). All receptors come from a woman between 40 and 55 years old with alopecia areata. Some clones in this sample may be carry-over from other donors' samples.

The V and J genes are TRBV28 and TRBJ2-6; D is unresolved. V was cut by 5 bases and J by 0 bases, with 8 bases left in between. Germline CDR1 is MDHEN and CDR2 is SYDVKM. The CDR3 contains 15 residues. CDR3 bases: TGTGCCAGCAGTCTCCGCTACTCTGGGGCCAACGTCCTGACTTTC. It encodes CASSLRYSGANVLTF.

This clonotype was seen repeatedly, ten times or more. The chain carries TRBV6-6 and TRBJ2-1; 16 bases map to TRBD2. This CDR3 is built from 16 residues. The germline V gene has CDR1 MNHNY and CDR2 SVGAGI (reference sequence). Germline trimming cut 6 bases from V and 8 bases from J; bases unmatched to any gene: 7. This CDR3 reads CASRGTSGRAMYEQFF. CDR3 bases: TGTGCCAGCAGGGGGACTAGCGGGAGGGCAATGTATGAGCAGTTCTTC.

This clonotype has more than one count but fewer than ten. The gene calls are TRBV5-1 and TRBJ2-1, with D uncertain. The V end lost 0 bases, the J end lost 9 bases, and 10 bases lay between the germline ends. Germline loops: CDR1 SGHRS, CDR2 YFSETQ. This CDR3 region has 13 residues. CDR3 sequence reads: CASSLDGSGEQFF. DNA of the CDR3: TGCGCCAGCAGCTTGGATGGGTCCGGTGAGCAGTTCTTC.

This clonotype was seen more than once but under ten times. The chain combines TRBV12-3 or TRBV12-4 with TRBJ2-2, with 12 bases matching TRBD1. The CDR3 loop spans 18 amino acids. V was clipped by 5 bases and J by 2 bases; unmatched bases: 9. The CDR3 loop reads CASSTRAGQGANTGELFF. The CDR3 DNA reads TGTGCCAGCAGTACCCGGGCGGGACAGGGGGCTAACACCGGGGAGCTGTTTTTT.

The genes are TRBV28 and TRBJ1-4; the D gene is possibly TRBD1 (5 bases). V was pared by 3 bases and J by 9 bases, with 20 bases between. Looked up from germline, CDR1 is MDHEN and CDR2 is SYDVKM. The CDR3 has 16 residues. CDR3 bases: TGTGCCAGCAGTTTCAGACAGCCACGGAGTGGGAAAAAACTGTTTTTT. Its protein is CASSFRQPRSGKKLFF.

This clonotype appeared a few times. The chain couples TRBV24-1 to TRBJ2-3; D gene unclear. V gave up 3 bases and J gave up 0 bases, with 9 bases separating them. From germline, CDR1 is KGHDR and CDR2 SFDVKD. The CDR3 totals 15 residues. The CDR3 loop reads CATSDPDPSTDTQYF. The DNA for the CDR3 is TGTGCCACCAGTGATCCCGACCCGAGCACAGATACGCAGTATTTT.

This clonotype was picked up a small number of times. This chain joins TRBV6-2 or TRBV6-3 and TRBJ1-1; 9 positions match TRBD1. The V gene end was trimmed by 4 bases and the J gene end by 1 base; junction bases not matched to a gene: 7. Germline assignment: CDR1 MNHEY and CDR2 SVGEGT. The CDR3 loop spans 16 amino acids. CDR3 loop: CASSFKQGAGNTEAFF. Here the CDR3 DNA reads TGTGCCAGCAGTTTCAAACAGGGGGCTGGGAACACTGAAGCTTTCTTT.

This clonotype was found many times. The chain carries TRBV7-2 and TRBJ2-3, with 9 positions matching TRBD1. The ends lost 3 bases at V and 2 bases at J; junction bases unmatched: 3. CDR3 size: 15 residues. In germline, CDR1 is SGHTA, CDR2 FQGNSA. The CDR3 DNA follows: TGTGCCAGCAGCTTCCGGACAGGGGCCACAGATACGCAGTATTTT. Translation: CASSFRTGATDTQYF.

This clonotype was seen only a few times. The rearrangement links TRBV5-1 to TRBJ2-3, with D uncertain. Between the trimmed V and J ends, which lost 1 base and 0 bases, there was a span of 6 bases. The CDR3 is made up of 14 amino acids. The germline V gene has CDR1 SGHRS and CDR2 YFSETQ. The CDR3: CASSLFRSTDTQYF. The CDR3 nucleotides are TGCGCCAGCAGCTTGTTCAGAAGCACAGATACGCAGTATTTT.

This clonotype appeared many times. This chain links TRBV6-5 with TRBJ2-3, with D maybe TRBD2 (5 bases). V was clipped by 11 bases and J by 2 bases, with 14 bases between them. Looked up from germline, CDR1 is MNHEY and CDR2 is SVGAGI. CDR3 length: 13 amino acids. In nucleotides, the CDR3 is TGTGCCGCGCGGGCGGACGTCACAGATACGCAGTATTTT. The encoded protein is CAARADVTDTQYF.

This chain connects TRBV3-1 to TRBJ2-1, with 8 bases matching TRBD2. In germline, CDR1 is LGHDT, CDR2 YNNKEL (reference sequence). This CDR3 contains 15 residues. The V segment lost 3 bases and the J segment 9 bases; nucleotides outside the gene matches: 10. The CDR3 is CASSQLGLVSGEQFF. CDR3 DNA sequence: TGTGCCAGCAGCCAGCTGGGACTAGTTAGCGGTGAGCAGTTCTTC.

This rearrangement joins TRBV28 to TRBJ1-6, with 11 positions matching TRBD1. This CDR3 is 15 amino acids long. Trimming cost V 6 bases and J 7 bases; bases outside gene matches: 5. Germline assignment: CDR1 MDHEN and CDR2 SYDVKM. CDR3 amino acids: CASSLGTGGNSPLHF. The CDR3 DNA sequence: TGTGCCAGCAGCCTGGGGACAGGGGGAAATTCACCCCTCCACTTT. Together with reference TRBV28 and TRBJ1-6, the CDR3 gives the full variable domain: DVKVTQSSRYLVKRTGEKVFLECVQDMDHENMFWYRQDPGLGLRLIYFSYDVKMKEKGDIPEGYSVSREKKERFSLILESASTNQTSMYLCASSLGTGGNSPLHFGNGTRLTVT.

This clonotype was seen ten or more times. V gene TRBV6-5 combines with J gene TRBJ2-7; D is ambiguous. V lost 6 bases and J lost 1, with 13 bases in between. The CDR3 totals 14 residues. Germline V gene lookup returns CDR1 MNHEY and CDR2 SVGAGI. CDR3 in DNA: TGTGCCAGCAGCCAATCCAGTAGGTCCTACGAGCAGTACTTC. Translated: CASSQSSRSYEQYF.

This clonotype occurred a few times. The chain couples TRBV6-5 to TRBJ2-2, with 11 bases matching TRBD2. The CDR3 length is 19 residues. After removal of 7 bases from V and 5 bases from J, the junction contained 18 bases not matched to a gene. In germline, CDR1 is MNHEY, CDR2 SVGAGI. The CDR3 protein is CASTHSPGTSGLFTGELFF. The CDR3 DNA is TGTGCCAGCACCCACTCCCCAGGGACTAGCGGATTATTTACCGGGGAGCTGTTTTTT.

This clonotype was counted a few times. The J gene is TRBJ2-3, the V gene TRBV6-2 or TRBV6-3; D possibly corresponds to TRBD2 (6 bases). Trimming cost V 2 bases and J 2 bases, with 8 bases left between them. The CDR3 length is 14 residues. Germline values: CDR1 MNHEY, CDR2 SVGEGT. CDR3 residues: CASSYRTITDTQYF. The CDR3 DNA reads TGTGCCAGCAGTTACCGGACTATCACAGATACGCAGTATTTT.

This clonotype has just a few counts. The chain combines TRBV3-1 with TRBJ2-2; no clear D gene. Looked up from germline, CDR1 is LGHDT and CDR2 is YNNKEL (reference sequence). The CDR3 consists of 13 residues. V lost 3 bases, J lost 6 bases, and 8 bases lay in between. The CDR3 DNA sequence: TGTGCCAGCAGCCAGACCCACTCCGGGGAGCTGTTTTTT. It is translated as CASSQTHSGELFF. The full variable domain, its missing parts supplied by reference TRBV3-1 and TRBJ2-2, is DTAVSQTPKYLVTQMGNDKSIKCEQNLGHDTMYWYKQDSKKFLKIMFSYNNKELIINETVPNRFSPKSPDKAHLNLHINSLELGDSAVYFCASSQTHSGELFFGEGSRLTVL.

This clonotype has a handful of counts. The CDR3 loop reads CSVAEAYEQYF. CDR3 DNA sequence: TGCAGCGTTGCAGAGGCCTACGAGCAGTACTTC. The rearrangement joins TRBV29-1 to TRBJ2-7; D remains ambiguous. Per germline, CDR1 SQVTM and CDR2 ANQGSEA. The CDR3 length is 11 residues. Trimming stripped 4 bases from V and 2 bases from J, with 6 bases between.

J is TRBJ1-4 and V is TRBV13; D is unresolved. Germline V CDR1 and CDR2: PRHDT, FYEKMQ (reference sequence). The CDR3 covers 11 residues. V shed 2 bases and J shed 8 bases, with 3 bases lying between them. CDR3 in amino acids: CASSLKEKLFF. The CDR3 DNA reads as TGTGCCAGCAGCTTAAAAGAAAAACTGTTTTTT.

This clonotype has a handful of counts. V is TRBV29-1 and J is TRBJ2-7, with D possibly matching TRBD2 (6 bases). Germline V CDR1 and CDR2: SQVTM, ANQGSEA. The ends were cut back, 6 bases at V and 1 base at J, with 16 bases in the middle. The CDR3 totals 14 residues. The CDR3 bases are TGCAGCGTGGGGTTCACGGCGGGATCCTACGAGCAGTACTTC. Translating gives CSVGFTAGSYEQYF.

This clonotype was counted a few times. The chain recombines TRBV29-1 with TRBJ2-7; tentatively, D is TRBD1 or TRBD2 (6 bases each). The CDR3 sequence is 12 residues long. CDR1 is SQVTM and CDR2 is ANQGSEA in the germline V gene. V gave up 4 bases and J gave up 6 bases, with 13 bases separating them. The CDR3 spells CSVVRGLAEQYF. In DNA, the CDR3 is TGCAGCGTTGTCAGGGGACTCGCCGAGCAGTACTTC.

This clonotype was detected many times. V gene TRBV7-9 combines with J gene TRBJ2-7, with 11 bases identical to TRBD1. This CDR3 comprises 14 residues. From germline, CDR1 is SEHNR and CDR2 FQNEAQ (reference sequence). After removal of 5 bases from V and 5 bases from J, the junction contained 5 bases not matched to a gene. CDR3 sequence reads: CASSIGTGGDEQYF. The CDR3 DNA is TGTGCCAGCAGCATCGGGACAGGGGGTGACGAGCAGTACTTC.